This TCR beta chain is from a study of blood T cell repertoires in COVID-19. Trimming at V came to 1 base and at J to 5 bases, leaving 7 bases not matched to a gene. The germline gives CDR1 SGHRS, CDR2 YFSETQ. The CDR3 is 15 amino acids. Profiling relied on immunoSEQ multiplex PCR, and the TCRdb table lists in-frame clones only, not all of them. The sample has about 110,000 clones, roughly 85% seen once; the top ten hold approximately 1.3%. The rearrangement links TRBV5-1 to TRBJ2-7; 9 nucleotides line up with TRBD1. Sequenced input: peripheral blood. The receptor comes from a man aged 35-49 years with acute or convalescent COVID-19. Written as DNA, the CDR3 is TGCGCCAGCAGCTTGTCGGGACAGGGATCGCACGAGCAGTACTTC. It codes for CASSLSGQGSHEQYF.